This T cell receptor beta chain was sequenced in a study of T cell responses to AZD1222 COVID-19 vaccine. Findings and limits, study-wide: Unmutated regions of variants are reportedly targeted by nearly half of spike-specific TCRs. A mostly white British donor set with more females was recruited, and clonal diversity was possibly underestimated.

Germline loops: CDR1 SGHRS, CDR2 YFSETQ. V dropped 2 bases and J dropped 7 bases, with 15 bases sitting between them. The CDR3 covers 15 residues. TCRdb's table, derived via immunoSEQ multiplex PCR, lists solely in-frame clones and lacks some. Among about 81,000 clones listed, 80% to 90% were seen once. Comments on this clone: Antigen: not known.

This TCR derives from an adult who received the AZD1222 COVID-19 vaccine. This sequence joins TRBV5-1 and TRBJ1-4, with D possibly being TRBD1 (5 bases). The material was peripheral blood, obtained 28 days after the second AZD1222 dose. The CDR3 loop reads CASSLIGQGGEKLFF. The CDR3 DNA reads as TGCGCCAGCAGCTTAATAGGGCAGGGTGGTGAAAAACTGTTTTTT.